The T cell receptor (beta chain) under discussion was sequenced for a study of shared clonotypes between healthy human individuals. Findings and limits, study-wide: Read depth was anticipated to influence clonotype sharing among donors. Against clonotypes common to all four donors, non-shared ones had lower generation probabilities.

Libraries were prepared by immunoSEQ multiplex PCR; TCRdb keeps only in-frame clonotypes and omits some of them. The table has approximately 1,500,000 clones, 95% to 99% seen once. Between the trimmed V and J ends, which lost 10 bases and 0 bases, there was a span of 11 bases. CDR3 size: 13 residues. Germline V gives CDR1 SGHTA, CDR2 FQGNSA. Details on this clone: Its antigen remains unknown.

This TCR was sampled from a young man in good health. V usage is TRBV7-2 and J usage is TRBJ2-3, with no clear D. The sample comprised naive CD4+ T cells sorted from blood. Subset described: CD45RA+ positively selected. The CDR3 bases are TGTGCCACCTCTGTCGGGAGCACAGATACGCAGTATTTT. As protein: CATSVGSTDTQYF.